A selection of T cell receptor beta chains follows, all from one sample in a study of OX40 agonist ivuxolimab in advanced cancers. Repertoires were generated with immunoSEQ multiplex PCR, while TCRdb's copy carries only in-frame clones and drops some. Altogether roughly 82,000 clones are present, about 90% being singletons, with the ten largest covering 9% to 10%. The material sequenced was CD4+ or CD8+ T cells sorted from blood, taken in a trial of the OX40 agonist ivuxolimab. The receptors were sampled from an adult with an advanced solid tumor such as melanoma, head and neck, liver or kidney cancer. The CDR3 runs from the conserved cysteine through the conserved F or W. D genes are given only for firm matches. Rows give clone size only sometimes, using once, few, many, or a class for an expanded clone.

clone_size	j_call	d_call	v_call	cdr3_aa	cdr3_nt
NA	TRBJ2-1	TRBD2	TRBV10-3	CAISGASGENEQFF	TGTGCCATCAGTGGGGCTAGCGGGGAGAATGAGCAGTTCTTC
NA	TRBJ2-3	TRBD2	TRBV5-1	CASSWGLAGYGTDTQYF	TGCGCCAGCAGCTGGGGGCTAGCGGGCTACGGCACAGATACGCAGTATTTT
NA	TRBJ1-3	NA	TRBV4-1	CASSQDENSGNTIYF	TGCGCCAGCAGCCAAGACGAGAACTCTGGAAACACCATATATTTT
NA	TRBJ1-1	TRBD1	TRBV7-2	CASSFIRGIIF	TGTGCCAGCAGCTTCATCAGGGGGATTATTTTT
NA	TRBJ2-2	TRBD2	TRBV5-1	CASSFTSGGSGELFF	TGCGCCAGCAGCTTCACTAGCGGCGGGTCCGGGGAGCTGTTTTTT
NA	TRBJ1-1	NA	TRBV28	CASSFHDSNTEAFF	TGTGCCAGCAGTTTTCACGACAGTAACACTGAAGCTTTCTTT
NA	TRBJ2-7	NA	TRBV11-1	CASSPKTGSYEQYF	TGTGCCAGCAGCCCGAAGACCGGTTCCTACGAGCAGTACTTC
NA	TRBJ2-7	NA	TRBV18	CASSPDLSHYEQYF	TGTGCCAGCTCCCCGGATTTGTCCCACTACGAGCAGTACTTC
NA	TRBJ2-5	NA	TRBV27	CASSFMPQETQYF	TGTGCCAGCAGTTTCATGCCACAAGAGACCCAGTACTTC
NA	TRBJ2-1	NA	TRBV4-1	CASSPLPGSSSYNEQFF	TGCGCCAGCAGCCCATTACCCGGATCTAGCTCCTACAATGAGCAGTTCTTC
NA	TRBJ2-7	TRBD1	TRBV2	CASSAGTEGYEQYF	TGTGCCAGCAGTGCTGGGACAGAAGGCTACGAGCAGTACTTC
NA	TRBJ2-3	TRBD2	TRBV4-2	CASSQVGRGGGGTDTQYF	TGTGCCAGCAGCCAAGTGGGGCGGGGGGGCGGAGGGACAGATACGCAGTATTTT
NA	TRBJ1-1	TRBD1	TRBV11-2	CASSLGQGGGTEAFF	TGTGCCAGCAGCTTAGGACAGGGGGGTGGCACTGAAGCTTTCTTT
once	TRBJ1-5	TRBD1	TRBV5-1	CASSLRPGQGFQPQHF	TGCGCCAGCAGCTTGAGGCCGGGACAGGGCTTTCAGCCCCAGCATTTT
NA	TRBJ2-7	TRBD2	TRBV29-1	CSVEVVGGLPSYEQYF	TGCAGCGTTGAAGTTGTGGGAGGGCTTCCCTCCTACGAGCAGTACTTC
NA	TRBJ1-5	TRBD1	TRBV6-6	CATWDRVQPQHF	TGTGCCACCTGGGACAGGGTTCAGCCCCAGCATTTT
NA	TRBJ2-5	TRBD2	TRBV2	CASRRESGGEETQYF	TGTGCCAGCAGGAGGGAAAGCGGGGGGGAGGAGACCCAGTACTTC
NA	TRBJ1-6	NA	TRBV2	CASSARGLTLHF	TGTGCCAGCAGTGCGAGGGGACTCACCCTCCACTTT
NA	TRBJ2-3	TRBD2	TRBV7-9	CASSFPGGGTDTQYF	TGTGCCAGCAGCTTCCCTGGGGGGGGCACAGATACGCAGTATTTT
NA	TRBJ1-6	NA	TRBV7-9	CASSSLLPLHF	TGTGCCAGCAGCTCATTACTACCCCTCCACTTT
once	TRBJ2-1	TRBD2	TRBV5-1	CASSLAGLAGGRNEQFF	TGCGCCAGCAGCTTGGCCGGACTAGCGGGGGGTAGAAATGAGCAGTTCTTC
NA	TRBJ2-5	NA	TRBV5-6	CASSLGWGGETQYF	TGTGCCAGCAGCTTGGGGTGGGGCGGGGAGACCCAGTACTTC
NA	TRBJ2-3	NA	TRBV6-5	CAIRRGTTDTQYF	TGTGCCATCCGCCGGGGGACCACAGATACGCAGTATTTT
NA	TRBJ1-2	NA	TRBV28	CASSFRFQRVANYGYTF	TGTGCCAGCAGTTTTCGGTTCCAAAGGGTGGCTAACTATGGCTACACCTTC
NA	TRBJ1-6	NA	TRBV5-1	CASRLRNSYNSPLHF	TGCGCCAGCAGATTGAGGAACTCCTATAATTCACCCCTCCACTTT
NA	TRBJ2-7	NA	TRBV25-1	CASSGHHEQYF	TGTGCCAGCAGTGGGCACCACGAGCAGTACTTC
NA	TRBJ2-6	NA	TRBV5-6	CASSFRGGANVLTF	TGTGCCAGCAGCTTCCGAGGCGGGGCCAACGTCCTGACTTTC
NA	TRBJ2-5	NA	TRBV5-4	CASSPSVGQETQYF	TGTGCCAGCAGCCCTTCGGTCGGCCAAGAGACCCAGTACTTC
NA	TRBJ2-7	TRBD1	TRBV2	CASSRTGYEQYF	TGTGCCAGCAGTCGGACAGGCTACGAGCAGTACTTC
NA	TRBJ2-7	NA	TRBV28	CASSPNYEQYF	TGTGCCAGCAGTCCTAACTACGAGCAGTACTTC
once	TRBJ2-5	NA	TRBV6-1	CASSLEGETQYF	TGTGCCAGCAGCCTAGAAGGAGAGACCCAGTACTTC
NA	TRBJ2-1	NA	TRBV11-2	CASSLIGGRTSYNEQFF	TGTGCCAGCAGCTTAATCGGCGGACGGACCTCCTACAATGAGCAGTTCTTC
NA	TRBJ1-2	NA	TRBV5-6	CASSPRLTQNYGYTF	TGTGCCAGCAGCCCACGACTGACTCAAAACTATGGCTACACCTTC
NA	TRBJ2-7	NA	TRBV7-2	CASSETGFEQYF	TGTGCCAGCAGCGAAACAGGGTTCGAGCAGTACTTC
NA	TRBJ1-4	NA	TRBV5-1	CASSLGQGNEKLFF	TGCGCCAGCAGCTTAGGCCAGGGCAATGAAAAACTGTTTTTT
NA	TRBJ2-1	NA	TRBV5-1	CASCREASYNEQFF	TGCGCCAGCTGCAGGGAGGCTTCCTACAATGAGCAGTTCTTC
NA	TRBJ2-3	TRBD2	TRBV4-1	CASSQETPAGGPDTQYF	TGCGCCAGCAGCCAAGAAACTCCAGCGGGGGGGCCAGATACGCAGTATTTT
NA	TRBJ1-5	NA	TRBV21-1	CASPGRDNQPQHF	TGTGCCAGCCCCGGACGGGACAATCAGCCCCAGCATTTT
once	TRBJ2-7	TRBD2	TRBV27	CASSTLAGEAYEQYF	TGTGCCAGCAGTACTCTAGCGGGAGAAGCCTACGAGCAGTACTTC
NA	TRBJ1-6	NA	TRBV6-6	CASSSGTVPGSPLHF	TGTGCCAGCAGTTCCGGGACGGTTCCTGGTTCACCCCTCCACTTT
NA	TRBJ1-1	NA	TRBV20-1	CSAFRPAEAFF	TGCAGTGCTTTTAGGCCTGCTGAAGCTTTCTTT
NA	TRBJ2-1	NA	TRBV7-2	CASGPRGYNEQFF	TGTGCCAGCGGCCCCCGGGGCTACAATGAGCAGTTCTTC
NA	TRBJ1-5	NA	TRBV6-1	CASSEVLSNQPQHF	TGTGCCAGCAGTGAGGTGTTGAGCAATCAGCCCCAGCATTTT
NA	TRBJ2-7	NA	TRBV18	CASSPQQGAHEQYF	TGTGCCAGCTCACCACAACAGGGTGCCCACGAGCAGTACTTC
NA	TRBJ2-5	TRBD2	TRBV6-6	CASTPGGDQETQYF	TGTGCCAGCACCCCCGGGGGGGACCAAGAGACCCAGTACTTC
NA	TRBJ1-3	NA	TRBV11-2	CASSLLAGPISGNTIYF	TGTGCCAGCAGCTTATTGGCAGGGCCTATCTCTGGAAACACCATATATTTT
NA	TRBJ2-3	TRBD2	TRBV9	CASSVGGVGAGGDGTQYF	TGTGCCAGCAGCGTAGGGGGGGTCGGAGCGGGAGGGGATGGTACGCAGTATTTT
NA	TRBJ1-1	NA	TRBV5-1	CASSLEAESPEAFF	TGCGCCAGCAGCTTGGAAGCGGAGTCCCCTGAAGCTTTCTTT
NA	TRBJ2-3	TRBD1	TRBV6-5	CASSEDRATDTQYF	TGTGCCAGCAGCGAGGACAGGGCGACAGATACGCAGTATTTT
NA	TRBJ1-6	NA	TRBV10-2	CASQGYGSYNSPLHF	TGCGCCAGTCAGGGTTATGGCTCCTATAATTCACCCCTCCACTTT
NA	TRBJ2-2	NA	TRBV5-1	CASSLVSSELAYSNTGELFF	TGCGCCAGCAGCTTGGTCTCCTCCGAGCTAGCATATTCGAACACCGGGGAGCTGTTTTTT
NA	TRBJ1-2	NA	TRBV9	CASSVASGGVRGYTF	TGTGCCAGCAGCGTTGCCTCGGGAGGGGTGCGTGGCTACACCTTC